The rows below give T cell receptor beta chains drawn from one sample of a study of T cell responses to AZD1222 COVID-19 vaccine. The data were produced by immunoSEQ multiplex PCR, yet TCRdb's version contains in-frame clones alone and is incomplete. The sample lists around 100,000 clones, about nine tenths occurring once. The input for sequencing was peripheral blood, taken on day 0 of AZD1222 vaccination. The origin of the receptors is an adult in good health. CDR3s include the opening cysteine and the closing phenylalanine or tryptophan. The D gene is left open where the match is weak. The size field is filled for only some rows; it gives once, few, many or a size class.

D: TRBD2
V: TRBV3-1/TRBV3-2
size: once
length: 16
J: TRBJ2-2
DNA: TGTGCCAGCAGCCAAGACCCGGGAGGGAAGGCCGGGGAGCTGTTTTTT
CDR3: CASSQDPGGKAGELFF

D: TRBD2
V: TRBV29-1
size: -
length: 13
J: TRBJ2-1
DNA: TGCAGCGTTGATCTTGCTAGCGGGTTTGAGCAGTTCTTC
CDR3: CSVDLASGFEQFF

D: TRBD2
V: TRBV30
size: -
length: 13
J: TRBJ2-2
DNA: TGTGCCCGGGGGGGGCTAAACACCGGGGAGCTGTTTTTT
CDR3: CARGGLNTGELFF

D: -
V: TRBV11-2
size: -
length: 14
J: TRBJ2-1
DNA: TGTGCCAGCAGTTTCAACAGGGCCAACAATGAGCAGTTCTTC
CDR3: CASSFNRANNEQFF

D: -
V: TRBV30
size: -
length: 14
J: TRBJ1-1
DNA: TGTGCCTGGACTTCCGGGACGTTACACACTGAAGCTTTCTTT
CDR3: CAWTSGTLHTEAFF

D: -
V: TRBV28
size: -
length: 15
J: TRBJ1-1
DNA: TGTGCCAGCAGTTTTGAGAACAGAAGGAACACTGAAGCTTTCTTT
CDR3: CASSFENRRNTEAFF

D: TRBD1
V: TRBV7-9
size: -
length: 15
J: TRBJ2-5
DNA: TGTGCCAGCAGCTTTCAGACAGGGGCGGGAGAGACCCAGTACTTC
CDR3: CASSFQTGAGETQYF

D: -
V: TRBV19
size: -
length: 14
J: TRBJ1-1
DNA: TGTGCCAGTAGTATAGGAGTTCCAAACACTGAAGCTTTCTTT
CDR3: CASSIGVPNTEAFF

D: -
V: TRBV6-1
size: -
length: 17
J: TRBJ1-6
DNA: TGTGCCAGCAGTGAAGCGGCAGATTTCTCCTATAATTCACCCCTCCACTTT
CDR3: CASSEAADFSYNSPLHF

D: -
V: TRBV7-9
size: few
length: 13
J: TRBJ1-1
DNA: TGTGCCAGCAGCTTATCGGCGAACACTGAAGCTTTCTTT
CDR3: CASSLSANTEAFF

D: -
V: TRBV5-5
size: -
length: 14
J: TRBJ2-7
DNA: TGTGCCAGCAGCTTGGTTGCAGGGGGAGGTGAGCAGTACTTC
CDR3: CASSLVAGGGEQYF

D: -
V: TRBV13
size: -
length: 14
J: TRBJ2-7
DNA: TGTGCCAGCAGCTCAGGCCGTACTGCCTACGAGCAGTACTTC
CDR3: CASSSGRTAYEQYF

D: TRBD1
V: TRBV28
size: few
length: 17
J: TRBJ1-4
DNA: TGTGCCAGCAGCACATCCGGGACAGGGGGCGCGCGGGAAAAACTGTTTTTT
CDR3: CASSTSGTGGAREKLFF

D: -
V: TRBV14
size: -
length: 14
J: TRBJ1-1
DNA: TGTGCCAGCAGCCAAGATGTGGGCGTGGGGAGACCTTTCTTT
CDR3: CASSQDVGVGRPFF

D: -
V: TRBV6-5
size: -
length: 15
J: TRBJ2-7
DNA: TGTGCCAGCAGTTACTCGGGACCCAGATATGGCGAGCAGTACTTC
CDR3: CASSYSGPRYGEQYF

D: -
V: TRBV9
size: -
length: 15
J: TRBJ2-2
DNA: TGTGCCAGCAGCGAGAAGGGCCGTGACACCGGGGAGCTGTTTTTT
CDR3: CASSEKGRDTGELFF

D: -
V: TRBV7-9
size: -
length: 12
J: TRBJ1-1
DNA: TGTGCCAGCAGCTTCGCGGGAACTGAAGCTTTCTTT
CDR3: CASSFAGTEAFF

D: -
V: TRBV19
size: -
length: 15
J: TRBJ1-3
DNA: TGTGCCAGTAGTAGCGGAATGTTACCCGTGAACACCATATATTTT
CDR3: CASSSGMLPVNTIYF

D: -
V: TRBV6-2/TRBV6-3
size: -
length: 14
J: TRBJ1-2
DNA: TGTGCCAGCAGCCCTTTTTCCGGGATCTATGGCTACACCTTC
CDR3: CASSPFSGIYGYTF

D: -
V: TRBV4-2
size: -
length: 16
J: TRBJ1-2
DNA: TGTGCCAGCAGCCAAGATCATGAGAACAGGATCTATGGCTACACCTTC
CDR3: CASSQDHENRIYGYTF

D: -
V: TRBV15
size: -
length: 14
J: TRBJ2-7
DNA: TGTGCCACCAAGCCCACCCCCCCCTCCTACGAGCAGTACTTC
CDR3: CATKPTPPSYEQYF

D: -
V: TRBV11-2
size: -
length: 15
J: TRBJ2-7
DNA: TGTGCCAGCAGCTTAGAAGCGACAGGATACTACGAGCAGTACTTC
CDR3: CASSLEATGYYEQYF

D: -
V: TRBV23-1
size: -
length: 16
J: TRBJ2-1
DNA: TGCGCCAGCAGTCATGGTCCGTCCCAGGAGGGTAATGAGCAGTTCTTC
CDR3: CASSHGPSQEGNEQFF

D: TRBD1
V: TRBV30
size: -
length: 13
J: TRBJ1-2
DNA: TGTGCCTGGAGACCCACAGGGGGGGGTGGCTACACCTTC
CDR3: CAWRPTGGGGYTF

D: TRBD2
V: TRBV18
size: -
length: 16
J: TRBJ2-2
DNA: TGTGCCAGCTCACCACCGGAACTAGCGGGAGGCGGGGAGCTGTTTTTT
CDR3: CASSPPELAGGGELFF

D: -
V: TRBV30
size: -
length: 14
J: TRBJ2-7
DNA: TGTGCCTGGAGTGTCGGCAGAAATTCCTACGAGCAGTACTTC
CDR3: CAWSVGRNSYEQYF

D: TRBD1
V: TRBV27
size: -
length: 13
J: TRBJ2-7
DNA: TGTGCCAGCAGTTTATCCTCCGGGACAGGACAGTACTTC
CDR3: CASSLSSGTGQYF

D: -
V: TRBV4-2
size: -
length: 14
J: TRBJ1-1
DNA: TGTGCCAGCAGCCAACGAGGGGTCCCCACTGAAGCTTTCTTT
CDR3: CASSQRGVPTEAFF

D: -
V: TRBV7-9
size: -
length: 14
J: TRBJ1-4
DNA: TGTGCCAGCAGCCCCACACCAACTAATGAAAAACTGTTTTTT
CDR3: CASSPTPTNEKLFF

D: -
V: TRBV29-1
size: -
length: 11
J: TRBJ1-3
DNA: TGCAGCGTTGAGGTTGGAAACACCATATATTTT
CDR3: CSVEVGNTIYF

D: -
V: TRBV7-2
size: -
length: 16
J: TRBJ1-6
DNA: TGTGCCAGCAGCGAGGGGGAGGGCTCCTATAATTCACCCCTCCACTTT
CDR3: CASSEGEGSYNSPLHF

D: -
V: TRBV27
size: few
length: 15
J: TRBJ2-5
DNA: TGTGCCAGCAGTCGTTTGGGCGGAGACCAAGAGACCCAGTACTTC
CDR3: CASSRLGGDQETQYF

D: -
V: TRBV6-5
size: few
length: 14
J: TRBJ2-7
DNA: TGTGCCAGCAGTTACTCGGGGGCGGGGCACGAGCAGTACTTC
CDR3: CASSYSGAGHEQYF

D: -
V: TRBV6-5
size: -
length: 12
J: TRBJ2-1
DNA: TGTGCCAGCAGTCGGAAATGGACGGAGCAGTTCTTC
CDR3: CASSRKWTEQFF

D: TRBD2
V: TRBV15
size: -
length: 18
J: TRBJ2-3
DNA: TGTGCCACCAGCAGAGATATGGGTCTAGCGGGAGGCACAGATACGCAGTATTTT
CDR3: CATSRDMGLAGGTDTQYF

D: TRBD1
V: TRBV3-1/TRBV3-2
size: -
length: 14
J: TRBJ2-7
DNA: TGTGCCAGCAGCCCCGGGACAGGGAGCTACGAGCAGTACTTC
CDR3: CASSPGTGSYEQYF

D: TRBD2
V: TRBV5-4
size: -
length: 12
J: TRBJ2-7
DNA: TGTGCCAGCAGCCCGGGGGGGTCCGAGCAGTACTTC
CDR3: CASSPGGSEQYF

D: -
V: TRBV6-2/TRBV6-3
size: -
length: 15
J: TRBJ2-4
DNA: TGTGCCAGCAGTTACTCCCCAGCGGTTGCAAACATTCAGTACTTC
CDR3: CASSYSPAVANIQYF

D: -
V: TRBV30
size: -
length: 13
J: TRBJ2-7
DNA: TGTGCCTGGAGTGGAACTGGGAGACAGAAGGCGTACTTC
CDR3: CAWSGTGRQKAYF

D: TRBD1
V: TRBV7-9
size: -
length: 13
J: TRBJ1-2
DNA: TGTGCCAGCAGCACGCAGGGGGCTGATGGCTACACCTTC
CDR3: CASSTQGADGYTF

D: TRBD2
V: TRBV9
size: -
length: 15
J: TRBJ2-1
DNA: TGTGCCAGCCAATCCGGGACTAGCGGGGGAAATGAGCAGTTCTTC
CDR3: CASQSGTSGGNEQFF

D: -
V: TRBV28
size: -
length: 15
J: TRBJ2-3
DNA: TGTGCCAGCAGTCCCCGGGGCCAGTACACAGATACGCAGTATTTT
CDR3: CASSPRGQYTDTQYF

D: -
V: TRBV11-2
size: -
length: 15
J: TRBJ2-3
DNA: TGTGCCAGCATCCGAGGCCGCCTAGTCACAGATACGCAGTATTTT
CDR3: CASIRGRLVTDTQYF

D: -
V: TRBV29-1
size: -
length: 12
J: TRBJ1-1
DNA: TGCAGCGTTAAACAGGGTGGGACTGAAGCTTTCTTT
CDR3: CSVKQGGTEAFF

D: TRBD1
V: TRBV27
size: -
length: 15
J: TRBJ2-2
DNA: TGTGCCAGCAGTAAAACCGGGACAGGGTCCGGGGAGCTGTTTTTT
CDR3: CASSKTGTGSGELFF

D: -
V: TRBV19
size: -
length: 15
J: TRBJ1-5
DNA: TGTGCCAGTAGTATAATTGGGTATAGCAATCAGCCCCAGCATTTT
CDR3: CASSIIGYSNQPQHF